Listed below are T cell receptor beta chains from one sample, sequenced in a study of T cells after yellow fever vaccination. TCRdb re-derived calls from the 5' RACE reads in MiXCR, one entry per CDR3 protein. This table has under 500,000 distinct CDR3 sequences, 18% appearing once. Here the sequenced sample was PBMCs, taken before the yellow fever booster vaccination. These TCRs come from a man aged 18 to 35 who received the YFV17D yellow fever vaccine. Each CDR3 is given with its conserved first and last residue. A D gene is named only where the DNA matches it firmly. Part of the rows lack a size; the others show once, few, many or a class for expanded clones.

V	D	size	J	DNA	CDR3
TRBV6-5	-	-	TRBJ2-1	TGTGCCAGCAGTCACGGGGTCAACGGAGAGCAGTTCTTC	CASSHGVNGEQFF
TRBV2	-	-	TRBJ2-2	TGTGCCAGCAATGGACAATCAACCGGGGAGCTGTTTTTT	CASNGQSTGELFF
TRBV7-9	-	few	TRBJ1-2	TGTGCCAGCAGCTTAGTCGTTTTAAGGAGGAGAGACTATGGCTACACCTTC	CASSLVVLRRRDYGYTF
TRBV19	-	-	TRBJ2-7	TGTGCCAGTAGTATAGTTCGGGGTTACGAGCAGTACTTC	CASSIVRGYEQYF
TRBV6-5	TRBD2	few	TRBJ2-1	TGTGCCAGCAGGCCCTCCGGGACTAGCGTTAACAATGAGCAGTTCTTC	CASRPSGTSVNNEQFF
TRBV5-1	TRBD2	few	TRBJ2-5	TGCGCCAGCAGCTTGGCTAGCGGGGGCGGAGAGACCCAGTACTTC	CASSLASGGGETQYF
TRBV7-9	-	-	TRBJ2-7	TGTGCCAGCAGCCCGGTGGGGGTCGGCGAGCAGTACTTC	CASSPVGVGEQYF
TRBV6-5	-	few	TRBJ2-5	TGTGCCAGCAGTTACGAACAGGGGAGGTTGTATACCCAGTACTTC	CASSYEQGRLYTQYF
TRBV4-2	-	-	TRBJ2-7	TGTGCCAGCAGCCCGGGGACCGAGAGCTCCTACGAGCAGTACTTC	CASSPGTESSYEQYF
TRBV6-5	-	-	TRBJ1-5	TGTGCCAGCAGCATATGGGTATCTAGCAATCAGCCCCAGCATTTT	CASSIWVSSNQPQHF
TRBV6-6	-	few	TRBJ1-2	TGTGCCAGCAGTTACTCCGCAGGGCACCAGGGCTACACCTTC	CASSYSAGHQGYTF
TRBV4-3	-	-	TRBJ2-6	TGCGCCAGCAGCCAAGATGCGGCAGGAGGTCCTGGGGCCAACGTCCTGACTTTC	CASSQDAAGGPGANVLTF
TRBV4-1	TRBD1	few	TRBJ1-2	TGCGCCAGCAGCCAACTCGGGACAGGCTTACTCGGTTCTGGCTACACCTTC	CASSQLGTGLLGSGYTF
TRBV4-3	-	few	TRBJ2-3	TGCGCCAGCAGCTATGCGGGACAGATGGCAGATACGCAGTATTTT	CASSYAGQMADTQYF
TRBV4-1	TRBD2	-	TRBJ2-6	TGCGCCAGCAGCCGGACTAGCGGGGCTGGGGCCAACGTCCTGACTTTC	CASSRTSGAGANVLTF
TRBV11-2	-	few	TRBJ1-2	TGTGCCAGCAGCTCCCCCCATCCTAGTGGCTACACCTTC	CASSSPHPSGYTF
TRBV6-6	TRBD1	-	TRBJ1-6	TGTGCCGGCATTGCACGTACAGGGGGCATTTCACCCCTCCACTTT	CAGIARTGGISPLHF
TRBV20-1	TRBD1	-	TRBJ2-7	TGCAGTGCTAGAGCGGCTACAGGGGGCGCCTCCTACGAGCAGTACTTC	CSARAATGGASYEQYF
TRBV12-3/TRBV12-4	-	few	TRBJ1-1	TGTGCCAGCACTGTCGGGCTGACAAACACTGAAGCTTTCTTT	CASTVGLTNTEAFF
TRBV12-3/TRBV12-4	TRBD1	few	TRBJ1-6	TGTGCCAGCAGCTACAGGGGCCAGGGTTCACCCCTCCACTTT	CASSYRGQGSPLHF
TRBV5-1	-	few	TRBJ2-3	TGCGCCAGCAGTATCGACAGCACAGATACGCAGTATTTT	CASSIDSTDTQYF
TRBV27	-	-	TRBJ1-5	TGTGCCAGCAGTTTATGGCAACCGGGACGGACCGTTTGGCCCCAGCATTTT	CASSLWQPGRTVWPQHF
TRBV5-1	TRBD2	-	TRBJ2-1	TGCGCCAGCAGCCCTTCTAGCGGGGGTTTTGGTGAGCAGTTCTTC	CASSPSSGGFGEQFF
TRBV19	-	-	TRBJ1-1	TGTGCCAGTAGTCGACTCGATGGGAACACTGAAGCTTTCTTT	CASSRLDGNTEAFF
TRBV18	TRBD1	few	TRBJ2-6	TGTGCCAGCTCACCTGGACAGGCTGGGGCCAACGTCCTGACTTTC	CASSPGQAGANVLTF
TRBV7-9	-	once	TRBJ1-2	TGTGCCAGCAGCTCCCCGGGGCATCAAGGAGGCTATGGCTACACCTTC	CASSSPGHQGGYGYTF
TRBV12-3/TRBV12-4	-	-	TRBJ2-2	TGTGCCAGCACCAACATGGGGGGCGGGGAGCTGTTTTTT	CASTNMGGGELFF
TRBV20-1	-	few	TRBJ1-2	TGCAGTGCTCCGAACTATGGCTACACCTTC	CSAPNYGYTF
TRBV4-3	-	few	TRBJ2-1	TGCGCCAGCAGCCAAGAGCGGCCCAACAATGAGCAGTTCTTC	CASSQERPNNEQFF
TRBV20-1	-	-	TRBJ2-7	TGCAGTGCTACCCGCGGGACAGTAACCTACGAGCAGTACTTC	CSATRGTVTYEQYF
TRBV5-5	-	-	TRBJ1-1	TGTGCCAGCAGCTTCTATACAGTTGAAGCTTTCTTT	CASSFYTVEAFF
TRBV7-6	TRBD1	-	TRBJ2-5	TGTGCCAGCAGCTCCGATCGGACAGGGATGGTTGAGACCCAGTACTTC	CASSSDRTGMVETQYF
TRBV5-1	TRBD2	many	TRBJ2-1	TGCGCCAGCAGCTTGGTTAGCGGGGGGGCCGCTGAGCAGTTCTTC	CASSLVSGGAAEQFF
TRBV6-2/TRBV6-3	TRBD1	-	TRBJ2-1	TGTGCCAGCAGTTACGGACAGGGGGCATCATACAATGAGCAGTTCTTC	CASSYGQGASYNEQFF
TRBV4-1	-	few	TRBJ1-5	TGCGCCAGCAGCCAAGAACGGGGAGGTGGTCAGCCCCAGCATTTT	CASSQERGGGQPQHF
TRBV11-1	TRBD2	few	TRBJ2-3	TGTGCCAGCAGCTTCGGTAGCGGGGGGGCCAATCCGCAGTATTTT	CASSFGSGGANPQYF
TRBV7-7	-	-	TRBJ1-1	TGTGCTAGCAGCCGGAGGTTTGGTGGGGAAGCTTTCTTT	CASSRRFGGEAFF
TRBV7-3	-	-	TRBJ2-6	TGTGCCAGCAGCTTGGACGGAGTCTTGGCTGGGGCCAACGTCCTGACTTTC	CASSLDGVLAGANVLTF
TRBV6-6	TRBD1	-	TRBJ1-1	TGTGCCAGCAGTTCCCCACTGGGACAGGAGTTGAACACTGAAGCTTTCTTT	CASSSPLGQELNTEAFF
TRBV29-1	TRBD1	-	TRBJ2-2	TGCAGCGTTCAGGGGGCGTTGACCGGGGAGCTGTTTTTT	CSVQGALTGELFF
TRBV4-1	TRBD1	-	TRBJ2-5	TGCGCCAGCAGCCCCTTGGGGACAGGAGAGACCCAGTACTTC	CASSPLGTGETQYF
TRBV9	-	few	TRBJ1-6	TGTGCCAGCAGCCAATACCAGTATAATTCACCCCTCCACTTT	CASSQYQYNSPLHF
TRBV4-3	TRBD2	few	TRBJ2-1	TGCGCCAGCAGCCAAGAAGGGACCGGGACTAGCCAGAATGAGCAGTTCTTC	CASSQEGTGTSQNEQFF
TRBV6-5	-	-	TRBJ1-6	TGTGCCAGCAGGGACTCCTGGCGATTCACGGGTAATTCACCCCTCCACTTT	CASRDSWRFTGNSPLHF
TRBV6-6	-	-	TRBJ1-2	TGTGCCAGCACCCAGCGGGGGGGAGGCTATGGCTACACCTTC	CASTQRGGGYGYTF
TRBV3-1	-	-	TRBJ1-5	TGTGCCAGCAGCCCCCCAGGGGTCGAGCAGCCCCAGCATTTT	CASSPPGVEQPQHF
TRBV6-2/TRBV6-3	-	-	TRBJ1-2	TGTGCCAGCAGTTATGCAGGGTCGTGGGACTATGGCTACACCTTC	CASSYAGSWDYGYTF
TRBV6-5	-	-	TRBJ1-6	TGTGCCACCGCAGGGAGCTCCTATAATTCACCCCTCCACTTT	CATAGSSYNSPLHF
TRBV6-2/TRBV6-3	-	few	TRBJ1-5	TGTGCCAGCAGTTACTGGGAACCCAATCAGCCCCAGCATTTT	CASSYWEPNQPQHF
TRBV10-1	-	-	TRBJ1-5	TGCGCCAGCAGTGAGAACGGGAGGCCCCAGCATTTT	CASSENGRPQHF
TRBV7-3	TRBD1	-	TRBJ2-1	TGTGCCAGCAGCCTACAGGGGGCTGGCAATGAGCAGTTCTTC	CASSLQGAGNEQFF
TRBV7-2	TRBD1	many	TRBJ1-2	TGTGCCAGCAGCTTCCGGACAGGGGTGGAGTATGGCTACACCTTC	CASSFRTGVEYGYTF
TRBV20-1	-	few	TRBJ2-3	TGCAGTGCTCTCGGGACGGGCCGTGGAGATACGCAGTATTTT	CSALGTGRGDTQYF
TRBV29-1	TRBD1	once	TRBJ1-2	TGCAGCGTTGAGGGTCAGGGGGCGCCGAGCTGGGCAGATGGCTACACCTTC	CSVEGQGAPSWADGYTF
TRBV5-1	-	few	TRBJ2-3	TGCGCCAGCAGCTTGGCCTCCTTAGCCACAGATACGCAGTATTTT	CASSLASLATDTQYF
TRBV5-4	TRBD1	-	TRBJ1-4	TGTGCCAGCAGCAACCGGACAGGGCATGAAAAACTGTTTTTT	CASSNRTGHEKLFF
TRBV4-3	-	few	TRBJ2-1	TGCGCCAGCAGCCAAGACGGAAACAGGCTCAATGAGCAGTTCTTC	CASSQDGNRLNEQFF
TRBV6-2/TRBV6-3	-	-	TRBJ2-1	TGTGCCAGCAGTTACTCGACCTTCCAGTTCTTC	CASSYSTFQFF
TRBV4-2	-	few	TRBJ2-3	TGTGCCAGCAGCCAGAGCTTGGCAGATACGCAGTATTTT	CASSQSLADTQYF
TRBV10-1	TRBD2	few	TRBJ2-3	TGCGCCAGCAGTGAGTCGCCTAGCGGTAGCACAGATACGCAGTATTTT	CASSESPSGSTDTQYF